These T cell receptor beta chains were read from a single sample in a study of cytomegalovirus exposure and HLA in healthy donors. The protocol was immunoSEQ multiplex PCR, while the TCRdb copy is restricted to in-frame clones and leaves out a portion. This table holds just over 80,000 clones, approximately 96% found once. Sequencing used PBMCs. These TCRs come from a woman aged 18-35 years in good health and CMV-seronegative. CDR3s leave out the opening cysteine and the closing phenylalanine or tryptophan. The order of the fields is J gene, V gene, CDR3 protein.

J: TRBJ2-1
V: TRBV11-1
CDR3: ASSLGQGWF

J: TRBJ1-2
V: TRBV2
CDR3: ASSEGQFYGYT

J: TRBJ1-5
V: TRBV2
CDR3: ASTGQGVQPQH

J: TRBJ2-7
V: TRBV9
CDR3: ASSALGTSGTYEQY

J: TRBJ1-5
V: TRBV7-2
CDR3: ASSLWVTVAQPQH

J: TRBJ2-7
V: TRBV11-2
CDR3: ASSLQLADPSYEQY

J: TRBJ1-1
V: TRBV6-1
CDR3: ASPGAGEGDEAF

J: TRBJ1-1
V: TRBV5-6
CDR3: ASSYWDRGWTEAF

J: TRBJ2-4
V: TRBV10-1
CDR3: ASSMDRGDIQY

J: TRBJ1-6
V: TRBV6-4
CDR3: ASRLESSYNSPLH

J: TRBJ2-7
V: TRBV6-5
CDR3: ASSYIPGVWEEQY

J: TRBJ2-1
V: TRBV9
CDR3: ASSVGLADYNEQF

J: TRBJ1-1
V: TRBV18
CDR3: ASSPGTGRLDTEAF

J: TRBJ2-2
V: TRBV27
CDR3: ASSLSQGAATTGELF

J: TRBJ2-7
V: TRBV7-6
CDR3: ASSLDGRGNEQY

J: TRBJ2-7
V: TRBV5-6
CDR3: ASSLGLNTYEQY

J: TRBJ1-1
V: TRBV27
CDR3: ASSLQGPQGTEAF

J: TRBJ2-7
V: TRBV15
CDR3: ATSRDLTGYEQY

J: TRBJ1-5
V: TRBV11-2
CDR3: ASSLGTGGNQPQH

J: TRBJ2-1
V: TRBV27
CDR3: ASSSTSGRGSEQF

J: TRBJ2-6
V: TRBV10-2
CDR3: ASSVAGGTGANVLT

J: TRBJ1-4
V: TRBV2
CDR3: ASGTALATNEKLF

J: TRBJ2-2
V: TRBV6-6
CDR3: ASSPGQGAIGELF

J: TRBJ2-7
V: TRBV4-1
CDR3: ASSHGIAGVFWEQY

J: TRBJ1-1
V: TRBV5-1
CDR3: ASSMDRGTEAF

J: TRBJ1-1
V: TRBV6-6
CDR3: ASSYDPGVNTEAF

J: TRBJ1-1
V: TRBV9
CDR3: ASSVKGQDTEAF

J: TRBJ1-3
V: TRBV25-1
CDR3: ASPPGAGNTIY

J: TRBJ2-7
V: TRBV25-1
CDR3: VTTRTVFYEQY

J: TRBJ1-4
V: TRBV7-9
CDR3: ASSPQTVNEKLF

J: TRBJ2-3
V: TRBV18
CDR3: ASSAFEDTQY

J: TRBJ2-1
V: TRBV4-1
CDR3: ASSQSGGRDYNEQF

J: TRBJ2-7
V: TRBV4-2
CDR3: ASSRETDWTLRGQY

J: TRBJ2-1
V: TRBV7-2
CDR3: ASSFPGTSGRAGDNEQF

J: TRBJ2-1
V: TRBV2
CDR3: ARYALVPGNEQF

J: TRBJ1-1
V: TRBV29-1
CDR3: SVEVGGALNTEAF

J: TRBJ2-7
V: TRBV11-1
CDR3: ASSLGDRVYEQY

J: TRBJ2-6
V: TRBV4-1
CDR3: ASSQDQGKSGANVLT

J: TRBJ1-4
V: TRBV7-2
CDR3: ASSLGPRFTNEKLF

J: TRBJ2-3
V: TRBV11-2
CDR3: ASSFSGSTDTQY

J: TRBJ2-3
V: TRBV4-2
CDR3: ASSFGTDTQY

J: TRBJ2-3
V: TRBV4-1
CDR3: ASSQEALWRTDTQY

J: TRBJ1-1
V: TRBV7-8
CDR3: ASSERRGTEAF

J: TRBJ2-1
V: TRBV10-1
CDR3: ASSEYPGANNEQF

J: TRBJ2-7
V: TRBV18
CDR3: ASSVGARPSEQY

J: TRBJ2-5
V: TRBV10-3
CDR3: AISVGLAGETQY

J: TRBJ2-2
V: TRBV5-1
CDR3: ASRQEDTGELF

J: TRBJ2-3
V: TRBV7-9
CDR3: ASIKSGTKNRDTQY

J: TRBJ2-1
V: TRBV6-4
CDR3: ASSAAGTEIYNEQF

J: TRBJ2-7
V: TRBV19
CDR3: ASSSSVPSEQY